This TCR beta chain appears in the sequencing data of a study of response to subunit inactivated influenza vaccine. Findings of the study overall: Only a handful of new T cells, the authors suggested, are recruited with each seasonal influenza vaccination.

V shed 0 bases and J 3 bases; nucleotides not matched to a gene: 5. The CDR3 spans 16 residues. The V gene's germline CDR1 is ENHRY and CDR2 SYGVKD. On this clonotype: Its antigen is as yet unknown.

TCRdb itself ran the RT-PCR reads through MiXCR, one entry per CDR3 protein. The sample shows 150,000 to 200,000 distinct CDR3 sequences, roughly 10% of them seen only once. The genes are TRBV10-3 and TRBJ2-7; 10 positions match TRBD2. This specimen consisted of non-naive T cells sorted from PBMCs, obtained roughly 46 days after vaccination. The origin of this receptor is a man aged 45-65 years who received an inactivated influenza vaccine. For the CDR3, the DNA is TGTGCCATCAGTGAGTCAAAGGGACTAGCGATCTACGAGCAGTACTTC. It translates to CAISESKGLAIYEQYF.